Below, one TCR beta chain is given with its context. This sample stems from a study of OX40 agonist ivuxolimab in advanced cancers. Study overall: Partial responses occurred in three patients (one hepatocellular carcinoma, two cutaneous melanoma).

Produced via immunoSEQ multiplex PCR; TCRdb's table is partial and in-frame only. The data contain about 73,000 clones, under 95% of them seen just once; the ten biggest clones take up roughly a tenth. The trim removed 4 bases at V and 1 base at J, leaving 13 bases unmatched. The CDR3 runs 17 residues. Germline V lookup: CDR1 SGHNT, CDR2 YYREEE (reference sequence). The specimen was CD4+ or CD8+ T cells sorted from blood, collected in a trial of the OX40 agonist ivuxolimab. The chain combines TRBV5-4 with TRBJ1-1; 7 bases match TRBD1. This receptor was obtained from an adult with an advanced solid tumor such as melanoma, head and neck, liver or kidney cancer. CDR3 sequence: CASSQGGLDRRNTEAFF. CDR3 nucleotides: TGTGCCAGCAGCCAAGGGGGTTTGGACAGGAGGAACACTGAAGCTTTCTTT.